These 21 T cell receptor beta chains came from one sample sequenced in a study of cytomegalovirus exposure and HLA in healthy donors. Assay used: immunoSEQ multiplex PCR; TCRdb lists only in-frame clones, some missing. The data contain 110,000 to 150,000 clones, about 94% of them seen just once; the ten biggest clones take up 1.5% to 2%. Sequenced input: PBMCs. The receptors derive from a man aged 18 to 30 in good health and CMV-seropositive.

This clone was observed once. The chain combines TRBV28 with TRBJ2-7; D perhaps matches TRBD1 (5 bases). V was trimmed by 8 bases and J by 0 bases, leaving 14 bases between them. Germline loops: CDR1 MDHEN, CDR2 SYDVKM. This CDR3 comprises 14 residues. In DNA form, the CDR3 reads TGTGCCAGCTGTCCTCGGACATTCTCCTACGAGCAGTACTTC. Its protein product is CASCPRTFSYEQYF.

The rearrangement links TRBV7-8 to TRBJ2-7; D perhaps matches TRBD1 (6 bases). Trimming removed 1 base at V and 3 bases at J, with 10 bases between. The V gene's germline CDR1 is SGHVS and CDR2 FQNEAQ. This CDR3 has 14 residues. Here the CDR3 reads CASSLEGRGYEQYF. The CDR3 DNA reads as TGTGCCAGCAGCTTAGAAGGCAGGGGCTACGAGCAGTACTTC. The full variable domain, in which reference TRBV7-8 and TRBJ2-7 provide the parts outside the CDR3, is GAGVSQSPRYKVAKRGQDVALRCDPISGHVSLFWYQQALGQGPEFLTYFQNEAQLDKSGLPSDRFFAERPEGSVSTLKIQRTQQEDSAVYLCASSLEGRGYEQYFGPGTRLTVT.

The chain employs TRBV7-9 and TRBJ1-1; D perhaps matches TRBD1 (5 bases). Trimming took off 7 bases at V and 4 bases at J, with 10 bases between the two ends. CDR1 SEHNR and CDR2 FQNEAQ come from the germline V gene (reference sequence). The CDR3 is 12 amino acids. The CDR3 region is CASIAGGTEAFF. CDR3 in DNA: TGTGCCAGCATCGCCGGGGGCACTGAAGCTTTCTTT.

This clone was picked up a small number of times. The V and J genes are TRBV27 and TRBJ2-1, with D perhaps TRBD2 (6 bases). The CDR3 runs 12 residues. Germline loops: CDR1 MNHEY, CDR2 SMNVEV (reference sequence). Between the trimmed V and J ends, which lost 6 bases and 4 bases, there was a span of 7 bases. The CDR3: CASRGGYNEQFF. CDR3 nucleotide sequence: TGTGCCAGCAGAGGAGGGTACAATGAGCAGTTCTTC.

This sequence joins TRBV7-2 and TRBJ1-3; no reliable D call. Trimming took 3 bases from V and 7 from J, leaving 10 bases between them. The CDR3 totals 13 residues. Germline loops: CDR1 SGHTA, CDR2 FQGNSA. In DNA, the CDR3 is TGTGCCAGCAGCTTCGGGGATTGGAACACCATATATTTT. Residues: CASSFGDWNTIYF.

This chain uses TRBV15 with TRBJ2-1; 12 bases are shared with TRBD2. Germline V gene lookup returns CDR1 LNHNV and CDR2 YYDKDF (reference sequence). V was pared by 5 bases and J by 0 bases, with 5 bases of the junction left unmatched. The CDR3 covers 17 residues. The CDR3 bases are TGTGCCACCAGCCTGGGGACTAGCGGGTACTCCTACAATGAGCAGTTCTTC. Protein product: CATSLGTSGYSYNEQFF.

This rearrangement joins TRBV9 to TRBJ1-3; D is unresolved. The V end lost 4 bases, the J end lost 2 bases, and 7 bases lay between the germline ends. Germline V gene data show CDR1 as SGDLS and CDR2 as YYNGEE. CDR3 length: 13 amino acids. The CDR3 DNA is TGTGCCAGCAGCTTAGGGCCTGGAAACACCATATATTTT. It encodes CASSLGPGNTIYF.

This chain uses TRBV6-6 with TRBJ2-2, with 7 bases lining up with TRBD1. The CDR3 runs to 16 residues. The V and J ends lost 0 bases and 3 bases, in that order; junction bases with no gene match: 4. Looked up from germline, CDR1 is MNHNY and CDR2 is SVGAGI (reference sequence). CDR3 DNA: TGTGCCAGCAGTTACTCGGACAGGAGCTACACCGGGGAGCTGTTTTTT. Translating it yields CASSYSDRSYTGELFF.

The chain has TRBV5-4 and TRBJ1-3, with a weak D call TRBD1 (5 bases). Trimming shortened V by 2 bases and J by 6 bases, and 18 bases separated the two germline ends. The CDR3 contains 16 residues. CDR1 and CDR2 (germline): SGHNT, YYREEE (reference sequence). CDR3 in amino acids: CASSLGGANEENTIYF. The CDR3 bases are TGTGCCAGCAGCTTAGGAGGGGCGAACGAAGAAAACACCATATATTTT.

This clone was counted a few times. The V and J genes are TRBV11-2 and TRBJ2-2, with 8 positions matching TRBD2. V shed 6 bases and J 1 base; nucleotides not matched to a gene: 7. Germline V gives CDR1 SGHAT, CDR2 FQNNGV. CDR3 size: 16 residues. CDR3: CASRRSGRQNTGELFF. In nucleotides, the CDR3 is TGTGCCAGCAGAAGGAGCGGGAGACAGAACACCGGGGAGCTGTTTTTT.

The chain uses TRBV6-1 and TRBJ2-1, with 13 bases matching TRBD2. This CDR3 contains 19 residues. Per germline, CDR1 MNHNS and CDR2 SASEGT. J lost 9 bases, V lost 8 bases, and 22 bases had no gene match. Here the CDR3 reads CASRGHTGTSGNQHPEQFF. The CDR3 DNA follows: TGTGCCAGCCGTGGCCACACCGGGACTAGCGGGAACCAACACCCTGAGCAGTTCTTC.

This rearrangement joins TRBV27 to TRBJ2-7; a weak D match, TRBD1 (5 bases). V was shortened by 5 bases and J by 2 bases, with 16 bases between the two germline ends. Germline V gives CDR1 MNHEY, CDR2 SMNVEV (reference sequence). The CDR3 extends over 15 amino acids. The CDR3 reads CASSRQGRGTYEQYF. CDR3 in DNA: TGTGCCAGCAGTCGGCAGGGAAGGGGTACCTACGAGCAGTACTTC.

V gene TRBV2 combines with J gene TRBJ1-1; D unclear. The germline V and J ends were trimmed by 4 bases and 0 bases, with 6 bases remaining between them. Germline assignment: CDR1 SNHLY and CDR2 FYNNEI. The CDR3 has 13 amino acids. The CDR3 protein is CASSVGMNTEAFF. CDR3 nucleotides: TGTGCCAGCAGTGTCGGGATGAACACTGAAGCTTTCTTT. Supplemented by reference TRBV2 and TRBJ1-1, the full variable domain reads EPEVTQTPSHQVTQMGQEVILRCVPISNHLYFYWYRQILGQKVEFLVSFYNNEISEKSEIFDDQFSVERPDGSNFTLKIRSTKLEDSAMYFCASSVGMNTEAFFGQGTRLTVV.

This clone was counted once. The rearrangement links TRBV5-1 to TRBJ2-3; maybe TRBD1 (6 bases). Trimming stripped 4 bases from V and 2 bases from J, with 11 bases between. This CDR3 has 14 amino acids. Germline V gene sequence: CDR1 SGHRS, CDR2 YFSETQ. The DNA for the CDR3 is TGCGCCAGCAGCCCTCGGACAGTCACAGATACGCAGTATTTT. Translating gives CASSPRTVTDTQYF.

The rearrangement joins TRBV6-1 to TRBJ2-5; 11 bases map to TRBD2. CDR1 MNHNS and CDR2 SASEGT come from the germline V gene. After removal of 1 base from V and 5 bases from J, the junction contained 6 bases not matched to a gene. This CDR3 contains 16 residues. This chain's CDR3 is CASSEVLAGGRETQYF. The DNA of the CDR3 is TGTGCCAGCAGTGAAGTTCTAGCGGGAGGTCGGGAGACCCAGTACTTC.

The V and J genes are TRBV7-9 and TRBJ2-3; 10 bases are a match to TRBD2. In germline, CDR1 is SEHNR, CDR2 FQNEAQ (reference sequence). The ends lost 7 bases at V and 4 bases at J; junction bases unmatched: 11. This CDR3 is 16 amino acids long. The CDR3 reads CASIRPGTSDADTQYF. The CDR3 nucleotides read TGTGCCAGCATCAGACCCGGGACTAGCGATGCAGATACGCAGTATTTT.

The chain uses TRBV6-5 and TRBJ2-1; D perhaps matches TRBD1 (5 bases). The CDR3 is made up of 14 amino acids. Trimming took off 2 bases at V and 7 bases at J, with 12 bases between the two ends. Germline V gene lookup returns CDR1 MNHEY and CDR2 SVGAGI. The CDR3 spells CASSYELKGNEQFF. CDR3 nucleotides: TGTGCCAGCAGTTACGAACTTAAGGGGAATGAGCAGTTCTTC.

V gene TRBV9 combines with J gene TRBJ2-6, with no clear D. Per germline, CDR1 SGDLS and CDR2 YYNGEE. The CDR3 is 15 amino acids. Trimming shortened V by 1 base and J by 1 base, and 6 bases separated the two germline ends. The CDR3 sequence is CASSVSGSGANVLTF. Written as DNA, the CDR3 is TGTGCCAGCAGCGTATCCGGGTCTGGGGCCAACGTCCTGACTTTC. Based on the CDR3 plus reference TRBV9 and TRBJ2-6, the full variable domain is DSGVTQTPKHLITATGQRVTLRCSPRSGDLSVYWYQQSLDQGLQFLIQYYNGEERAKGNILERFSAQQFPDLHSELNLSSLELGDSALYFCASSVSGSGANVLTFGAGSRLTVL.

The gene calls are TRBV6-1 and TRBJ2-7; D call uncertain. Trimming pared 6 bases from V and 3 bases from J, leaving 12 bases between. Per the germline V gene, CDR1 is MNHNS and CDR2 is SASEGT. The CDR3 spans 13 residues. In nucleotides, the CDR3 is TGTGCCAGCAGCCAACTTCCGGGCTACGAGCAGTACTTC. Encoded protein: CASSQLPGYEQYF.

This clone was found a few times. The J gene is TRBJ2-1, the V gene TRBV27, with D possibly matching TRBD1 (5 bases). Germline V gene lookup returns CDR1 MNHEY and CDR2 SMNVEV (reference sequence). The V and J ends lost 5 bases and 4 bases respectively, with 27 bases between them. The CDR3 is 19 residues long. CDR3 bases: TGTGCCAGCAGTCCATCCTCCCCTTCGTGGGGCACAAGGTACAATGAGCAGTTCTTC. The encoded protein is CASSPSSPSWGTRYNEQFF.

The rearrangement uses TRBV7-2 and TRBJ2-5; no definite D call. V lost 3 bases, J lost 2 bases, and 7 bases lay in between. The CDR3 covers 13 residues. Germline CDR1 is SGHTA and CDR2 is FQGNSA. The CDR3 is CASSFSPQETQYF. CDR3 in DNA: TGTGCCAGCAGCTTTTCCCCACAAGAGACCCAGTACTTC.